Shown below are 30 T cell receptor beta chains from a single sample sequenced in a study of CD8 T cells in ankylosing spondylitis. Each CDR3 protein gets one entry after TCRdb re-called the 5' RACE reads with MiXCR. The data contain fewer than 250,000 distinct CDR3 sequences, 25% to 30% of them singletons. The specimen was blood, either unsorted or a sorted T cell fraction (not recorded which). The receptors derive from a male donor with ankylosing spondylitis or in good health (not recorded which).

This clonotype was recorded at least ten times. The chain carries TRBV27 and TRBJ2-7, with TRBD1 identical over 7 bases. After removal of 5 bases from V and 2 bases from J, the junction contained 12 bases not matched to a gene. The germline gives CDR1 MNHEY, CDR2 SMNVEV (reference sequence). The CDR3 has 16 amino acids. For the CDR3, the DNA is TGTGCCAGCAGTACCGGACAGGTCTCCGAACCCTACGAGCAGTACTTC. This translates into CASSTGQVSEPYEQYF.

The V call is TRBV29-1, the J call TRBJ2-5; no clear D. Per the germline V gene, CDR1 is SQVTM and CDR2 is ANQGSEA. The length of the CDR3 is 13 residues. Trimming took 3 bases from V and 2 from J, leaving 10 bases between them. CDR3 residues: CSVDLERQETQYF. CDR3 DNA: TGCAGCGTTGATCTGGAGAGGCAAGAGACCCAGTACTTC. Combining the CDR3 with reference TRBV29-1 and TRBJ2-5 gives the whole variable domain SAVISQKPSRDICQRGTSLTIQCQVDSQVTMMFWYRQQPGQSLTLIATANQGSEATYESGFVIDKFPISRPNLTFSTLTVSNMSPEDSSIYLCSVDLERQETQYFGPGTRLLVL.

Written as DNA, the CDR3 is TGCAGTGCTAGAGCGTGGACTAGCGGGAACAATGAGCAGTTCTTC. The encoded protein is CSARAWTSGNNEQFF. This chain joins TRBV20-1 and TRBJ2-1; the match to TRBD2 covers 12 bases. Germline V CDR1 and CDR2: DFQATT, SNEGSKA (reference sequence). The CDR3 contains 15 residues. The trim removed 1 base at V and 5 bases at J, leaving 3 bases unmatched.

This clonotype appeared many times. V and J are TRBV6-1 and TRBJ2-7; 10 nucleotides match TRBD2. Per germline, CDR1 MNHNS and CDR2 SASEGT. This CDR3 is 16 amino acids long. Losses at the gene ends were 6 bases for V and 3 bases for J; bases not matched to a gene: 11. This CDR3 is CASSHRGLADLYEQYF. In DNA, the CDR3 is TGTGCCAGCAGCCACCGCGGACTAGCGGACCTCTACGAGCAGTACTTC.

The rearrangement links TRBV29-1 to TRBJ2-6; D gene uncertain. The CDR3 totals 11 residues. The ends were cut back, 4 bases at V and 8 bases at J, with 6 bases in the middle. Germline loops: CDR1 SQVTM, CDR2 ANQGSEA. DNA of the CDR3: TGCAGCGTTGTAAACACCAACGTCCTGACTTTC. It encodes CSVVNTNVLTF.

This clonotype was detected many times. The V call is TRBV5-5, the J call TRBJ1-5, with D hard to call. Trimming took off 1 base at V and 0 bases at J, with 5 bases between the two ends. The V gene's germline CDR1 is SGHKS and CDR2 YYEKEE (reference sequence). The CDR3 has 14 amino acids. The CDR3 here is CASSLTGSNQPQHF. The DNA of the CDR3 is TGTGCCAGCAGCTTGACGGGTAGCAATCAGCCCCAGCATTTT.

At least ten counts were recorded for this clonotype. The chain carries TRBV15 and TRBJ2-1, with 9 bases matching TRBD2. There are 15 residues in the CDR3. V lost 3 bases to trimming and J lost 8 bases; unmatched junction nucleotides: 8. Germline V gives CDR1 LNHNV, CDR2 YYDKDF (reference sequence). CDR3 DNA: TGTGCCACCAGCAGGACGGGCGGGAGGGTCGATGAGCAGTTCTTC. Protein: CATSRTGGRVDEQFF.

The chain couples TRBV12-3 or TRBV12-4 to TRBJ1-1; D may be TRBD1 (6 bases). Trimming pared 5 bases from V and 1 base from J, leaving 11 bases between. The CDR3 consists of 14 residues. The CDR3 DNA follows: TGTGCCAGCAGTCTGGGACACCAGAACACTGAAGCTTTCTTT. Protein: CASSLGHQNTEAFF.

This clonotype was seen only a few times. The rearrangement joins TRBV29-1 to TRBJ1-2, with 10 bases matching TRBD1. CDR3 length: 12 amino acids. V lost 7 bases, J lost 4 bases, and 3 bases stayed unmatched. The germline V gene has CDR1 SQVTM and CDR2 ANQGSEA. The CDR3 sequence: CSDRTGGYGYTF. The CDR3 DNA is TGCAGCGACCGGACAGGGGGCTATGGCTACACCTTC.

The CDR3 nucleotides are TGTGCCATCAGTGAGTCAGGGACTAACAATGAGCAGTTCTTC. Translating it yields CAISESGTNNEQFF. This chain links TRBV10-3 with TRBJ2-1; the match to TRBD2 covers 7 bases. The ends lost 0 bases at V and 5 bases at J; junction bases unmatched: 1. The CDR3 length is 14 residues. Germline V gene lookup returns CDR1 ENHRY and CDR2 SYGVKD.

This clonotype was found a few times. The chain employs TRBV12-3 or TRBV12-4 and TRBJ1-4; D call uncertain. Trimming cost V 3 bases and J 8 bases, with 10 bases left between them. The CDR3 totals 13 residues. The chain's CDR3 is CASSLWREEKLFF. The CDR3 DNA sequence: TGTGCCAGCAGTTTGTGGAGGGAGGAAAAACTGTTTTTT.

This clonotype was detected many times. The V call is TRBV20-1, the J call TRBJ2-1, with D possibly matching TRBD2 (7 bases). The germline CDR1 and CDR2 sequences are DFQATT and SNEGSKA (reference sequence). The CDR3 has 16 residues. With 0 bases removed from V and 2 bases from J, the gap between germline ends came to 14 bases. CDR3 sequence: CSARDSGRGTYNEQFF. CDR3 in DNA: TGCAGTGCTAGAGATTCAGGGAGGGGGACCTACAATGAGCAGTTCTTC.

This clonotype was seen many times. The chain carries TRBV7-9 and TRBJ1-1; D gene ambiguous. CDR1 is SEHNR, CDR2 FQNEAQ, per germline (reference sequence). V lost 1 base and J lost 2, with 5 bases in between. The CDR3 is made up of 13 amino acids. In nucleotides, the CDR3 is TGTGCCAGCAGCTTAGTGTTCAACACTGAAGCTTTCTTT. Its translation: CASSLVFNTEAFF. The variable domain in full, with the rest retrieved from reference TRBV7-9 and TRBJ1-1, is DTGVSQNPRHKITKRGQNVTFRCDPISEHNRLYWYRQTLGQGPEFLTYFQNEAQLEKSRLLSDRFSAERPKGSFSTLEIQRTEQGDSAMYLCASSLVFNTEAFFGQGTRLTVV.

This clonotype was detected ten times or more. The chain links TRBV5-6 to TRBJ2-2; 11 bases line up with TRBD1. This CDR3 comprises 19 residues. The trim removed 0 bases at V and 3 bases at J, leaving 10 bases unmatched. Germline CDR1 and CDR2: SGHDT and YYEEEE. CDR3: CASSLGPARTGGYTGELFF. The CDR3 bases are TGTGCCAGCAGCTTGGGGCCAGCCAGGACAGGGGGCTACACCGGGGAGCTGTTTTTT.

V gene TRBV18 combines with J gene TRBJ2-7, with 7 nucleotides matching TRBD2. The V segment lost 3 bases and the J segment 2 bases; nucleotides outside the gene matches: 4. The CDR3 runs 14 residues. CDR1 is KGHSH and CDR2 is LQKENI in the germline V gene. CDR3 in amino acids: CASSPPGLPYEQYF. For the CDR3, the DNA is TGTGCCAGCTCACCGCCGGGACTACCCTACGAGCAGTACTTC.

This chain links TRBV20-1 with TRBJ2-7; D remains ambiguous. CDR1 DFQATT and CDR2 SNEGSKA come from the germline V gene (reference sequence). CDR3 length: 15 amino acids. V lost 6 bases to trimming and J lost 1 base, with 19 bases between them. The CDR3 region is CSAPLGSLTSYEQYF. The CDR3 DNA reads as TGCAGTGCCCCCCTTGGCAGCCTCACGTCCTACGAGCAGTACTTC.

Here the CDR3 reads CAISMTSGRQDGELFF. The CDR3 region has the DNA TGTGCCATCAGCATGACTAGCGGGAGGCAGGACGGGGAGCTGTTTTTT. This chain links TRBV10-3 with TRBJ2-2; 13 bases are a match to TRBD2. This CDR3 is built from 16 residues. Looked up from germline, CDR1 is ENHRY and CDR2 is SYGVKD. The ends lost 6 bases at V and 7 bases at J; junction bases unmatched: 8.

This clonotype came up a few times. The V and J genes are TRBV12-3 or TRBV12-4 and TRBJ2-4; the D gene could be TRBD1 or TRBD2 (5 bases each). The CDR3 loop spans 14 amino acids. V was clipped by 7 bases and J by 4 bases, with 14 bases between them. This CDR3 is CASTNRDGKNIQYF. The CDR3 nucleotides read TGTGCCAGCACCAACCGGGACGGGAAAAACATTCAGTACTTC.

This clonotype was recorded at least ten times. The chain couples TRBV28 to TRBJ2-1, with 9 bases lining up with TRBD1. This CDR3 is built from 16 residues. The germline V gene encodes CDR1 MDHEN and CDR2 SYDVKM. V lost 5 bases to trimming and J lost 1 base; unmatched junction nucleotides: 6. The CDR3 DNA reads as TGTGCCAGCAGTACGGTGACAGGGGGGTCCTACAATGAGCAGTTCTTC. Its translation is CASSTVTGGSYNEQFF.

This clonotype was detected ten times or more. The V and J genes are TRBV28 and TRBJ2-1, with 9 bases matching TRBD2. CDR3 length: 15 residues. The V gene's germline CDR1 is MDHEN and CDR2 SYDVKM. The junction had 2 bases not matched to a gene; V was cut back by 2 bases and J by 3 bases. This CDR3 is CASSLTSGHYNEQFF. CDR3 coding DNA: TGTGCCAGCAGTTTAACTAGCGGGCACTACAATGAGCAGTTCTTC.

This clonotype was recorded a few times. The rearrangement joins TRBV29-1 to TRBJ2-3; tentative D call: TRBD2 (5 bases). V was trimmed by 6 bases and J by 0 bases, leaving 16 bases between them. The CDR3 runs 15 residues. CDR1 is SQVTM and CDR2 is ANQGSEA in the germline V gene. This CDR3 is CSVDTGSSSTDTQYF. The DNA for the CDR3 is TGCAGCGTCGATACGGGGTCGTCTAGCACAGATACGCAGTATTTT.

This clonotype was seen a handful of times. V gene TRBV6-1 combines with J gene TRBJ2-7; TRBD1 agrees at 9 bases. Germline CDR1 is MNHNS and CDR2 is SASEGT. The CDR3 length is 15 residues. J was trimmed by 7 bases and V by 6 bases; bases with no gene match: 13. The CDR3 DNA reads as TGTGCCAGCAGAGGACGACAGGGGGGGGTTGGTGAGCAGTACTTC. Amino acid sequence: CASRGRQGGVGEQYF.

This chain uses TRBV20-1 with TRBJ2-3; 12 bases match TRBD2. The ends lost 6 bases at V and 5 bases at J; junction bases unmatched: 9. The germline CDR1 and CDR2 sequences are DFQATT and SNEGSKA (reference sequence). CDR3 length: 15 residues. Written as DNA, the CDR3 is TGCAGTGCAGATCCGGGACTAGCGGGTGAAGATACGCAGTATTTT. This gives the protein CSADPGLAGEDTQYF.

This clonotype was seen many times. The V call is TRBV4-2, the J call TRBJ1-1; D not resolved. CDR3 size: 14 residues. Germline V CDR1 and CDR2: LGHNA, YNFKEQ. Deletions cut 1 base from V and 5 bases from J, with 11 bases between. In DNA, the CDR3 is TGTGCCAGCAGCCAAGCGGGGAAGAGGACTGAAGCTTTCTTT. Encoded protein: CASSQAGKRTEAFF.

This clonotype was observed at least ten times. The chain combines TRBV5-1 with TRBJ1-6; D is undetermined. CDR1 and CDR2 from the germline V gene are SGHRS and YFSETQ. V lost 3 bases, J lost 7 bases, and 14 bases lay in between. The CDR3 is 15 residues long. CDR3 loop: CASSSSVLGNSPLHF. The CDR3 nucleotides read TGCGCCAGCAGCTCTAGTGTGTTGGGGAATTCACCCCTCCACTTT.

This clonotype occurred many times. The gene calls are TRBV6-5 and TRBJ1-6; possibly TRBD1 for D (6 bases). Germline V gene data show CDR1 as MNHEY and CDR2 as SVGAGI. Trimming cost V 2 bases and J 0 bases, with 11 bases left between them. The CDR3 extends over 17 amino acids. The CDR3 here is CASSYGGLSSYNSPLHF. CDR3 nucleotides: TGTGCCAGCAGTTACGGGGGCCTGAGCTCCTATAATTCACCCCTCCACTTT.

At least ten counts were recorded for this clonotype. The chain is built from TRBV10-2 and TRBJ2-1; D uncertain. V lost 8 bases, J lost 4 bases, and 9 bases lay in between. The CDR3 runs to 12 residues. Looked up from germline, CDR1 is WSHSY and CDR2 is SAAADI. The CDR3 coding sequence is TGCGCCAGCGGGCTACGGTACAATGAGCAGTTCTTC. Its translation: CASGLRYNEQFF.

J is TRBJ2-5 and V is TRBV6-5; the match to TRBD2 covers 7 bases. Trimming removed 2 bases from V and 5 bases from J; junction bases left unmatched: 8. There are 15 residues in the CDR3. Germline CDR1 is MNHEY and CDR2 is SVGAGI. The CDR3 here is CASSYIGLGGETQYF. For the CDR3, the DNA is TGTGCCAGCAGTTACATTGGACTAGGTGGGGAGACCCAGTACTTC.

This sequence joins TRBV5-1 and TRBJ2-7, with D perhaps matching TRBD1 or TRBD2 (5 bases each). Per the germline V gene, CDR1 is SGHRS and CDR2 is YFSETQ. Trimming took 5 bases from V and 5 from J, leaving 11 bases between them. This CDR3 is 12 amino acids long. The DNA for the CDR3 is TGCGCCAGCAGTAATGAGGGGCACGAGCAGTACTTC. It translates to CASSNEGHEQYF.

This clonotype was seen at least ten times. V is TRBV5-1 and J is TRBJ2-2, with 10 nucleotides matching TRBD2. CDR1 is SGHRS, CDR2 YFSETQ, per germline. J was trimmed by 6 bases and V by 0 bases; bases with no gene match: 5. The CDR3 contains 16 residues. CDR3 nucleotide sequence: TGCGCCAGCAGCTTGGATCTAGCGGGAGTTGCCGGGGAGCTGTTTTTT. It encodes CASSLDLAGVAGELFF.